These 21 T cell receptor beta chains were sequenced from one sample in a study of spatial heterogeneity in lung cancer. TCRdb processed the 5' RACE reads anew with MiXCR; each CDR3 protein has one entry. Of about 95,000 distinct CDR3 sequences detected, roughly 10% appear once; the ten largest clones hold around 7%. As for time point: sample taken at primary tumor resection. Sequencing covered unsorted whole RNA taken from tumor, nontumor lung or frozen PBMC. The sample in question was PBMCs, obtained at surgery. The origin of the receptors is a male donor with early-stage non-small cell lung cancer.

The chain has TRBV15 and TRBJ1-4, with TRBD1 matching over 9 bases. Germline-derived CDR1 and CDR2 are LNHNV and YYDKDF (reference sequence). This CDR3 has 15 amino acids. The V segment lost 0 bases and the J segment 8 bases; nucleotides outside the gene matches: 4. CDR3 coding DNA: TGTGCCACCAGCAGAGATCCAACAGGGGGCGAAAAACTGTTTTTT. Translated, it gives CATSRDPTGGEKLFF.

The chain links TRBV20-1 to TRBJ2-7; 11 bases fit TRBD2. The trim removed 2 bases at V and 4 bases at J, leaving 4 bases unmatched. The germline gives CDR1 DFQATT, CDR2 SNEGSKA (reference sequence). This CDR3 contains 14 residues. The DNA for the CDR3 is TGCAGTGCTAGAACTAGCGGGAGTCAGTACGAGCAGTACTTC. It is translated as CSARTSGSQYEQYF.

The gene calls are TRBV5-1 and TRBJ1-1; tentatively, D is TRBD1 (5 bases). V shed 0 bases and J shed 0 bases, with 6 bases lying between them. Germline assignment: CDR1 SGHRS and CDR2 YFSETQ. The CDR3 covers 14 residues. The CDR3 coding sequence is TGCGCCAGCAGCTTGGGACAGATGAACACTGAAGCTTTCTTT. This gives the protein CASSLGQMNTEAFF. The full variable domain, with the rest looked up from reference TRBV5-1 and TRBJ1-1, is KAGVTQTPRYLIKTRGQQVTLSCSPISGHRSVSWYQQTPGQGLQFLFEYFSETQRNKGNFPGRFSGRQFSNSRSEMNVSTLELGDSALYLCASSLGQMNTEAFFGQGTRLTVV.

For this clonotype: A much bigger clone sits one base away, suggesting this may be a read error. CDR3 amino acids: CASSPKFQGNTEALF. For the CDR3, the DNA is TGTGCCAGCTCACCTAAGTTCCAGGGGAACACTGAAGCTCTCTTT. J is TRBJ1-1 and V is TRBV18; D might be TRBD1 (6 bases). The CDR3 has 15 amino acids. Germline-derived CDR1 and CDR2 are KGHSH and LQKENI.

The chain links TRBV3-1 to TRBJ2-7, with 8 bases fitting TRBD2. V lost 4 bases, J lost 7 bases, and 21 bases stayed unmatched. Per the germline V gene, CDR1 is LGHDT and CDR2 is YNNKEL (reference sequence). This CDR3 comprises 18 residues. The CDR3 nucleotides read TGTGCCAGCAGCCTCCTCGGGAGGGGTAGCCGGCGAACTGGGGAGCAGTACTTC. Translating it yields CASSLLGRGSRRTGEQYF.

This clonotype was detected only a few times. V usage is TRBV20-1 and J usage is TRBJ2-1, with 10 positions matching TRBD2. J gave up 8 bases and V 2 bases, and 6 bases lay outside the gene matches. The CDR3 contains 14 residues. Germline values: CDR1 DFQATT, CDR2 SNEGSKA (reference sequence). DNA for the CDR3: TGCAGTGCTAGATTCGGGACTAGCGTGCATGAGCAGTTCTTC. Its translation: CSARFGTSVHEQFF.

This clonotype was observed at least ten times. The J gene is TRBJ2-3, the V gene TRBV7-9, with D unclear. Trimming pared 3 bases from V and 6 bases from J, leaving 4 bases between. Germline CDR1 reads SEHNR; CDR2 reads FQNEAQ (reference sequence). CDR3 size: 11 residues. As DNA, the CDR3 is TGTGCCAGCAGCTTTTACGATACGCAGTATTTT. Amino acids: CASSFYDTQYF.

For this clonotype: Germline is not matched at one junction end, which may reflect a read error. This sequence joins TRBV20-1 and TRBJ2-5; 10 positions match TRBD1. The CDR3 covers 14 residues. Germline assignment: CDR1 DFQATT and CDR2 SNEGSKA (reference sequence). The CDR3 is CGARDPGQGETQYF. The CDR3 DNA sequence: TGCGGTGCTAGAGACCCGGGACAGGGGGAGACCCAGTACTTC.

This clonotype was seen repeatedly, ten times or more. This chain connects TRBV9 to TRBJ1-2; D is unresolved. Trimming stripped 2 bases from V and 1 base from J, with 6 bases between. The CDR3 totals 13 residues. Germline assignment: CDR1 SGDLS and CDR2 YYNGEE. The CDR3 spells CASSVGVNYGYTF. CDR3 nucleotides: TGTGCCAGCAGCGTTGGAGTTAACTATGGCTACACCTTC.

The genes are TRBV9 and TRBJ2-5, with 7 positions matching TRBD2. V shed 0 bases, J shed 2 bases, and the junction held 7 bases outside the gene matches. CDR1 is SGDLS, CDR2 YYNGEE, per germline. The CDR3 is 16 amino acids. The chain's CDR3 is CASSVEEASGQETQYF. In DNA form, the CDR3 reads TGTGCCAGCAGCGTAGAAGAGGCTAGCGGACAAGAGACCCAGTACTTC.

There are a few counts of this clonotype. The chain combines TRBV4-2 with TRBJ2-1; TRBD2 matches at 7 bases. J lost 2 bases, V lost 2 bases, and 6 bases had no gene match. Germline V gene sequence: CDR1 LGHNA, CDR2 YNFKEQ. The CDR3 spans 16 residues. The DNA of the CDR3 is TGTGCCAGCAGCCAACCTAGCGGAACGCCCTACAATGAGCAGTTCTTC. It yields the protein CASSQPSGTPYNEQFF.

The chain employs TRBV6-2 or TRBV6-3 and TRBJ2-5, with TRBD2 matching 10 bases. CDR1 and CDR2 from the germline V gene are MNHEY and SVGEGT. The CDR3 extends over 16 amino acids. The ends lost 2 bases at V and 4 bases at J; junction bases unmatched: 7. The CDR3 DNA reads TGTGCCAGCAGTTACCCCGTAGCGGGGGGTGGAGAGACCCAGTACTTC. This codes for CASSYPVAGGGETQYF.

This clonotype was seen at least ten times. The chain links TRBV7-9 to TRBJ2-1; D gene unclear. The CDR3 consists of 15 residues. Germline-derived CDR1 and CDR2 are SEHNR and FQNEAQ (reference sequence). V shed 5 bases and J shed 0 bases, with 11 bases lying between them. The CDR3 bases are TGTGCCAGCAGCCCAGACGATAGCTCCTACAATGAGCAGTTCTTC. It is translated as CASSPDDSSYNEQFF.

The rearrangement links TRBV5-1 to TRBJ1-1, with 9 bases fitting TRBD1. CDR3 length: 14 residues. Trimming cost V 4 bases and J 4 bases; bases outside gene matches: 5. Germline V lookup: CDR1 SGHRS, CDR2 YFSETQ. The CDR3 coding sequence is TGCGCCAGCAGCGCACAGGGGGCAGTCACTGAAGCTTTCTTT. Residues: CASSAQGAVTEAFF. Full variable domain (remainder filled in from reference TRBV5-1 and TRBJ1-1): KAGVTQTPRYLIKTRGQQVTLSCSPISGHRSVSWYQQTPGQGLQFLFEYFSETQRNKGNFPGRFSGRQFSNSRSEMNVSTLELGDSALYLCASSAQGAVTEAFFGQGTRLTVV.

Only a few counts were recorded for this clonotype. This chain uses TRBV5-1 with TRBJ2-5; 12 bases match TRBD2. Per germline, CDR1 SGHRS and CDR2 YFSETQ. The CDR3 length is 15 residues. V dropped 0 bases and J dropped 4; count of bases not matched to a gene: 1. The CDR3 coding sequence is TGCGCCAGCAGCTTGGAACTAGCGGGGGGAGAGACCCAGTACTTC. Its translation: CASSLELAGGETQYF.

The CDR3, as DNA: TGTGCCAGCAGCCCCTCAGGGGGCGCAAGAGAGACCCAGTACTTC. It encodes CASSPSGGARETQYF. The chain employs TRBV3-1 and TRBJ2-5; 8 bases are shared with TRBD1. The CDR3 length is 15 residues. V gave up 4 bases and J gave up 4 bases; unmatched junction bases: 8. The germline gives CDR1 LGHDT, CDR2 YNNKEL (reference sequence).

This clonotype was picked up many times. The chain recombines TRBV5-6 with TRBJ2-7; D is unresolved. Trimming pared 4 bases from V and 3 bases from J, leaving 20 bases between. The V gene's germline CDR1 is SGHDT and CDR2 YYEEEE. This CDR3 has 16 residues. CDR3 sequence (DNA): TGTGCCAGCAGCCTAAGAAGCCCGAGGCCCCACTACGAGCAGTACTTC. It translates to CASSLRSPRPHYEQYF.

The table lists this clonotype with a few counts. The chain joins TRBV20-1 to TRBJ2-3, with D uncertain. This CDR3 has 13 residues. The germline V gene encodes CDR1 DFQATT and CDR2 SNEGSKA (reference sequence). V gave up 1 base and J gave up 1 base, with 6 bases separating them. CDR3 sequence (DNA): TGCAGTGCTAGAGTGGTGGGCACAGATACGCAGTATTTT. It yields the protein CSARVVGTDTQYF.

V and J are TRBV27 and TRBJ1-1; D unresolved. Per the germline V gene, CDR1 is MNHEY and CDR2 is SMNVEV (reference sequence). This CDR3 is 16 amino acids long. V was pared by 2 bases and J by 2 bases, with 15 bases between. The CDR3 loop reads CASSLIGAVLNTEAFF. The CDR3 DNA sequence: TGTGCCAGCAGTTTAATTGGTGCAGTCCTAAACACTGAAGCTTTCTTT.

This sequence joins TRBV29-1 and TRBJ2-3, with TRBD2 identical over 8 bases. V lost 7 bases and J lost 2; bases outside the gene matches: 5. The CDR3 consists of 13 residues. Germline V gene sequence: CDR1 SQVTM, CDR2 ANQGSEA. Written as DNA, the CDR3 is TGCAGCGCCGGAGCGGGAGACACAGATACGCAGTATTTT. Its translation: CSAGAGDTDTQYF.

The rearrangement links TRBV11-1 to TRBJ2-1; possible D gene TRBD2, 5 bases. Germline V gene lookup returns CDR1 SGHAT and CDR2 FQDESV (reference sequence). Trimming pared 1 base from V and 6 bases from J, leaving 10 bases between. The CDR3 consists of 14 residues. The CDR3 reads CASSLGVAGNEQFF. CDR3 nucleotides: TGTGCCAGCAGCTTAGGGGTGGCGGGCAATGAGCAGTTCTTC. The full variable domain, in which reference TRBV11-1 and TRBJ2-1 provide the parts outside the CDR3, is EAEVAQSPRYKITEKSQAVAFWCDPISGHATLYWYRQILGQGPELLVQFQDESVVDDSQLPKDRFSAERLKGVDSTLKIQPAELGDSAMYLCASSLGVAGNEQFFGPGTRLTVL.